The 25 T cell receptor beta chains below all came from one sample that was sequenced in a study of shared clonotypes between healthy human individuals. This table comes from immunoSEQ multiplex PCR, and its TCRdb copy is limited to in-frame clones, with some not included. This table has some 1,100,000 clones, 78% appearing once. The specimen was memory CD4+ T cells from PBMCs. This sample's subset: CD45RA-negative fraction. These receptors all stem from a man between 18 and 29 years old in good health. Some clones in this sample may be carry-over from other donors' samples.

Comment on this clone: The sample carries other DNA sequences with the same CDR3. The rearrangement uses TRBV11-3 and TRBJ2-1; TRBD2 aligns across 7 bases. CDR1 is SGHNT and CDR2 is YENEEA in the germline V gene. The CDR3 has 14 residues. With 5 bases clipped from V and 3 bases from J, the junction kept 4 bases outside the gene matches. The CDR3 sequence is CASSPGGSYNEQFF. The DNA of the CDR3 is TGTGCCAGCAGCCCCGGGGGGAGCTACAATGAGCAGTTCTTC.

A word on this clone: Other DNA sequences of this sample code for an identical CDR3. This chain connects TRBV18 to TRBJ2-3, with 7 bases lining up with TRBD2. V dropped 3 bases and J dropped 2; count of bases not matched to a gene: 2. Looked up from germline, CDR1 is KGHSH and CDR2 is LQKENI. The CDR3 is 14 residues long. The CDR3 region is CASSPTSDTDTQYF. CDR3 DNA: TGTGCCAGCTCACCTACTAGCGACACAGATACGCAGTATTTT.

V is TRBV30 and J is TRBJ1-5, with 7 bases that match TRBD1. Germline V gene sequence: CDR1 GTSNPN, CDR2 SVGIG (reference sequence). There are 14 residues in the CDR3. The junction had 11 bases not matched to a gene; V was cut back by 5 bases and J by 7 bases. CDR3 sequence reads: CAWGANRGNQPQHF. DNA of the CDR3: TGTGCCTGGGGGGCAAACAGGGGAAACCAGCCCCAGCATTTT.

In regard to this clone: The junction and the germline gene differ at one end; a read error may be behind it. The same CDR3 is also encoded by other DNA sequences in this sample. The genes are TRBV19 and TRBJ2-1, with D maybe TRBD2 (5 bases). Per the germline V gene, CDR1 is LNHDA and CDR2 is SQIVND (reference sequence). The CDR3 has 14 amino acids. Here the CDR3 DNA reads TGCGCCACCACGCTGAAGGCGGGTCGGTACGAGCAGTTCTTC. As protein: CATTLKAGRYEQFF.

This clone was seen a handful of times. The rearrangement uses TRBV9 and TRBJ1-5, with D possibly matching TRBD1 (6 bases). Germline V CDR1 and CDR2: SGDLS, YYNGEE. This CDR3 has 15 amino acids. Trimming took off 0 bases at V and 2 bases at J, with 9 bases between the two ends. As DNA, the CDR3 is TGTGCCAGCAGCGTAGGGGGGGCGCGCAATCAGCCCCAGCATTTT. Encoded protein: CASSVGGARNQPQHF.

The genes are TRBV2 and TRBJ1-5; D is unclear. In germline, CDR1 is SNHLY, CDR2 FYNNEI. V lost 8 bases to trimming and J lost 5 bases, with 13 bases between them. This CDR3 comprises 13 residues. The CDR3 region is CASGRERDQPQHF. The CDR3 region has the DNA TGTGCCAGCGGGAGGGAGCGGGATCAGCCCCAGCATTTT.

This clone was seen a few times. The V call is TRBV19, the J call TRBJ1-5, with no clear D. V gave up 1 base and J gave up 2 bases, with 15 bases separating them. The CDR3 extends over 17 amino acids. CDR1 LNHDA and CDR2 SQIVND come from the germline V gene (reference sequence). The CDR3 protein is CASSIVSGRRGNQPQHF. As DNA, the CDR3 is TGTGCCAGTAGTATAGTATCAGGCCGTCGAGGCAATCAGCCCCAGCATTTT.

The chain is built from TRBV19 and TRBJ2-2, with TRBD2 identical over 16 bases. Germline assignment: CDR1 LNHDA and CDR2 SQIVND (reference sequence). V lost 6 bases and J lost 6; bases outside the gene matches: 7. The CDR3 totals 17 residues. CDR3 sequence: CASRPRGTSGRAGELFF. In DNA, the CDR3 is TGTGCCAGTAGACCTCGAGGGACTAGCGGGAGGGCCGGGGAGCTGTTTTTT.

The V gene is TRBV11-3, the J gene TRBJ2-7; D uncertain. Per germline, CDR1 SGHNT and CDR2 YENEEA. The V end lost 6 bases, the J end lost 2 bases, and 8 bases lay between the germline ends. CDR3 size: 12 residues. CDR3: CASRRHPYEQYF. The CDR3 nucleotides are TGTGCCAGCAGGAGACACCCCTACGAGCAGTACTTC.

J is TRBJ2-7 and V is TRBV5-4; the D gene is possibly TRBD1 (6 bases). Germline V CDR1 and CDR2: SGHNT, YYREEE (reference sequence). This CDR3 spans 14 amino acids. The V end was cut by 7 bases, the J end by 2 bases, with 16 bases between. Here the CDR3 reads CASRPGENPYEQYF. CDR3 nucleotides: TGTGCCAGCCGTCCAGGGGAGAACCCCTACGAGCAGTACTTC.

V is TRBV2 and J is TRBJ2-7; D may correspond to TRBD1 or TRBD2 (5 bases each). The CDR3 runs 13 residues. Germline V gene data show CDR1 as SNHLY and CDR2 as FYNNEI. Between the trimmed V and J ends, which lost 11 bases and 0 bases, there was a span of 14 bases. CDR3 in amino acids: CAQTGGLSYEQYF. CDR3 nucleotides: TGTGCCCAAACAGGAGGACTCTCCTACGAGCAGTACTTC.

The V gene is TRBV6-1, the J gene TRBJ2-5; tentatively, D is TRBD1 or TRBD2 (5 bases each). Germline assignment: CDR1 MNHNS and CDR2 SASEGT. Trimming took 5 bases from V and 0 from J, leaving 7 bases between them. This CDR3 region has 13 residues. CDR3 sequence reads: CASSLGHQETQYF. CDR3 nucleotides: TGTGCCAGCAGTTTGGGACACCAAGAGACCCAGTACTTC.

This sequence joins TRBV6-6 and TRBJ1-1; D is undetermined. Germline V gene lookup returns CDR1 MNHNY and CDR2 SVGAGI (reference sequence). This CDR3 has 8 amino acids. The V gene lost 8 bases and the J gene lost 6 bases, with 1 base spanning the gap. The CDR3 loop reads CASSEAFF. CDR3 nucleotide sequence: TGTGCCAGCTCTGAAGCTTTCTTT.

The chain employs TRBV13 and TRBJ2-3; 11 bases fit TRBD2. V dropped 5 bases and J dropped 0; count of bases not matched to a gene: 4. Germline V CDR1 and CDR2: PRHDT, FYEKMQ (reference sequence). The CDR3 sequence is 16 residues long. Written as DNA, the CDR3 is TGTGCCAGCAGCGATAGCGGGAGGGCGAGCACAGATACGCAGTATTTT. Residues: CASSDSGRASTDTQYF. Based on the CDR3 plus reference TRBV13 and TRBJ2-3, the full variable domain is AAGVIQSPRHLIKEKRETATLKCYPIPRHDTVYWYQQGPGQDPQFLISFYEKMQSDKGSIPDRFSAQQFSDYHSELNMSSLELGDSALYFCASSDSGRASTDTQYFGPGTRLTVL.

The chain has TRBV5-1 and TRBJ2-2; 7 nucleotides match TRBD1. CDR3 length equals 15 residues. The germline CDR1 and CDR2 sequences are SGHRS and YFSETQ. The V and J ends lost 4 bases and 6 bases, in that order; junction bases with no gene match: 9. Written as DNA, the CDR3 is TGCGCCAGCAGCCCACGACAGGGAGTGGCCGGGGAGCTGTTTTTT. This translates into CASSPRQGVAGELFF.

The chain couples TRBV18 to TRBJ1-1; TRBD1 agrees at 7 bases. This CDR3 spans 13 amino acids. CDR1 is KGHSH and CDR2 is LQKENI in the germline V gene. V dropped 3 bases and J dropped 8; count of bases not matched to a gene: 6. CDR3 loop: CASSPGTDIEAFF. In DNA form, the CDR3 reads TGTGCCAGCTCACCGGGGACAGACATAGAAGCTTTCTTT. Full variable domain (outside the CDR3, taken from reference TRBV18 and TRBJ1-1): NAGVMQNPRHLVRRRGQEARLRCSPMKGHSHVYWYRQLPEEGLKFMVYLQKENIIDESGMPKERFSAEFPKEGPSILRIQQVVRGDSAAYFCASSPGTDIEAFFGQGTRLTVV.

The sample holds one count of this clone. The genes are TRBV7-2 and TRBJ2-4; the match to TRBD1 covers 7 bases. V gave up 6 bases and J gave up 9 bases; unmatched junction bases: 8. This CDR3 has 13 residues. Germline loops: CDR1 SGHTA, CDR2 FQGNSA. DNA for the CDR3: TGTGCCAGCAGAACACGACAGGGTGCCATTCAGTACTTC. Amino acids: CASRTRQGAIQYF.

This chain connects TRBV6-5 to TRBJ1-2; D is unresolved. The CDR3 contains 15 residues. V lost 6 bases to trimming and J lost 4 bases, with 18 bases between them. CDR1 is MNHEY, CDR2 SVGAGI, per germline. Written as DNA, the CDR3 is TGTGCCAGCAGGATTATGGCCGGGCTCGGCTATGGCTACACCTTC. Protein product: CASRIMAGLGYGYTF.

The chain links TRBV18 to TRBJ1-5; D is perhaps TRBD1 (5 bases). This CDR3 has 15 amino acids. Germline lookup yields CDR1 KGHSH and CDR2 LQKENI. The V and J ends lost 3 bases and 5 bases respectively, with 14 bases between them. CDR3 coding DNA: TGTGCCAGCTCACCGAGGCCGGGGACGGATCAGCCCCAGCATTTT. Translating it yields CASSPRPGTDQPQHF.

This chain uses TRBV5-1 with TRBJ2-3; D is unresolved. The CDR3 totals 11 residues. Germline loops: CDR1 SGHRS, CDR2 YFSETQ. V was clipped by 3 bases and J by 5 bases, with 4 bases between them. The CDR3 nucleotides read TGCGCCAGCAGCTACAAAGATACGCAGTATTTT. Residues: CASSYKDTQYF.

The chain couples TRBV27 to TRBJ2-1; D could derive from TRBD1 or TRBD2 (7 bases each). CDR1 MNHEY and CDR2 SMNVEV come from the germline V gene (reference sequence). CDR3 length equals 16 residues. Between the trimmed V and J ends, which lost 6 bases and 2 bases, there was a span of 17 bases. CDR3 coding DNA: TGTGCCAGCAGCCCTCGACAGGGAGGGACCTACAATGAGCAGTTCTTC. Its translation: CASSPRQGGTYNEQFF.

This chain joins TRBV12-5 and TRBJ2-1, with a tentative D call TRBD2 (6 bases). Per germline, CDR1 LGHNT and CDR2 FRNRAP. V was shortened by 6 bases and J by 2 bases, with 20 bases between the two germline ends. This CDR3 is 17 amino acids long. The CDR3 DNA follows: TGTGCTAGTGGCATTCTGCTCGGGGGAGTCCCCTACAATGAGCAGTTCTTC. It translates to CASGILLGGVPYNEQFF.

The rearrangement links TRBV4-3 to TRBJ1-6; D gene unclear. The CDR3 is 12 amino acids. The V end was cut by 0 bases, the J end by 9 bases, with 3 bases between. Germline values: CDR1 LGHNA, CDR2 YSLEER. Here the CDR3 reads CASSQEGSPLHF. CDR3 bases: TGCGCCAGCAGCCAAGAAGGTTCACCCCTCCACTTT.

On this clone: The sample holds other DNA sequences that translate to the same CDR3. V usage is TRBV20-1 and J usage is TRBJ2-7; D is undetermined. The CDR3 covers 11 residues. Trimming removed 3 bases at V and 2 bases at J, with 5 bases between. The V gene's germline CDR1 is DFQATT and CDR2 SNEGSKA (reference sequence). The CDR3 nucleotides read TGCAGTGCTAGGCTCACCTACGAGCAGTACTTC. This translates into CSARLTYEQYF.

The chain uses TRBV7-6 and TRBJ2-2, with 10 bases lining up with TRBD1. Germline assignment: CDR1 SGHVS and CDR2 FNYEAQ. Germline trimming cut 5 bases from V and 4 bases from J; bases unmatched to any gene: 7. The CDR3 covers 16 residues. DNA of the CDR3: TGTGCCAGCAGCCCCATGGGACAGGGGAGCACCGGGGAGCTGTTTTTT. Translating gives CASSPMGQGSTGELFF.